This T cell receptor beta chain derives from a study of cytomegalovirus exposure and HLA in healthy donors. Overall study context: Among the roughly 400 genotyped donors, 65% to 90% were placed in the Caucasian-associated ancestry cluster. Points from the study as a whole: Within a later analysis, the majority of CMV-associated TCR beta chains appeared HLA-restricted. Later analysis associated a missense DCLRE1C variant with TCR beta V- and J-gene trimming.

PCR amplification relied on 60 Vbeta primers (plus 13 Jbeta primers). Measured with immunoSEQ multiplex PCR; TCRdb has only the in-frame clones, and not every one. The table has some 160,000 clones, more than 65% seen once; the top ten hold more than 0.4%. This clone was seen a handful of times. Its antigen is still unknown. This CDR3 region has 14 residues. CDR1 is SQVTM and CDR2 is ANQGSEA in the germline V gene. Trimming shortened V by 2 bases and J by 4 bases, and 14 bases separated the two germline ends. The sample comprised PBMCs. This clonotype was sampled from a woman in her forties or fifties in good health and CMV-seronegative. V and J are TRBV29-1 and TRBJ1-1; D gene ambiguous. The CDR3 DNA is TGCAGCGTTGAACGAGGATTTTTTGGCACTGAAGCTTTCTTT. Amino acid sequence: CSVERGFFGTEAFF.